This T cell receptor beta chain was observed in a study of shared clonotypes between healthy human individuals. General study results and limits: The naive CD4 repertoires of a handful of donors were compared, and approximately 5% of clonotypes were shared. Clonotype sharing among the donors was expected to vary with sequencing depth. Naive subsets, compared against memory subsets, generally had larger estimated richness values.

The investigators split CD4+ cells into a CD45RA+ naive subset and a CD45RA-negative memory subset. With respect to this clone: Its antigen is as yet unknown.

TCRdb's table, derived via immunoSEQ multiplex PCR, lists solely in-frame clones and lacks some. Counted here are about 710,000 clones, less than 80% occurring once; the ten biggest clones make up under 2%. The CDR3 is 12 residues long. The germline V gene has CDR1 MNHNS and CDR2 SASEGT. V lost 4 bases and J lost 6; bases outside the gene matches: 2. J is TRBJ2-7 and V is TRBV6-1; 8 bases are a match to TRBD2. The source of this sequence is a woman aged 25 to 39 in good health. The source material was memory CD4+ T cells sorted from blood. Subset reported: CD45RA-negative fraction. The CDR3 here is CASSGAGVEQYF. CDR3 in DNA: TGTGCCAGCAGTGGAGCGGGAGTCGAGCAGTACTTC.